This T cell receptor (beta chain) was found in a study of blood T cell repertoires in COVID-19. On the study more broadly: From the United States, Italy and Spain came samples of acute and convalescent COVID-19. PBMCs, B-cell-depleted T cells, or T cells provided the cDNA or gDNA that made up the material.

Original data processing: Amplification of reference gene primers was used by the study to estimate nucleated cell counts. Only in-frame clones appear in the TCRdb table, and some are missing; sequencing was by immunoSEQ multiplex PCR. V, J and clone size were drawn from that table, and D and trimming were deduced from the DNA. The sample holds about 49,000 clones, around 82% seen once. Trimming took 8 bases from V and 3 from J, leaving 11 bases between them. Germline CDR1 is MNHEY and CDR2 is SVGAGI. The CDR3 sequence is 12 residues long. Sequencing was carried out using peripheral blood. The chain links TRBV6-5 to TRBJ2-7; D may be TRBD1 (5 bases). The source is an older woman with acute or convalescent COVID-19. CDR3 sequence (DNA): TGTGCCAGCGGGGCGCCCAGCTACGAGCAGTACTTC. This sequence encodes CASGAPSYEQYF.